Sequencing of this T cell receptor beta chain was carried out in a study of blood T cell repertoires in COVID-19. CDR3 length: 14 residues. Germline assignment: CDR1 SGHAT and CDR2 FQDESV (reference sequence). Between the trimmed V and J ends, which lost 5 bases and 2 bases, there was a span of 13 bases. Sequenced by immunoSEQ multiplex PCR; TCRdb stores in-frame clones only, minus some. The sample yields under 130,000 clones, roughly 85% seen once. This clone was recorded only once. This rearrangement joins TRBV11-1 to TRBJ2-7, with D hard to call. Sequenced sample: peripheral blood. The TCR was taken from a man aged 50 or older with acute or convalescent COVID-19. This CDR3 reads CASSRIRVTYEQYF. The DNA for the CDR3 is TGTGCCAGCAGCCGGATACGGGTGACCTACGAGCAGTACTTC.